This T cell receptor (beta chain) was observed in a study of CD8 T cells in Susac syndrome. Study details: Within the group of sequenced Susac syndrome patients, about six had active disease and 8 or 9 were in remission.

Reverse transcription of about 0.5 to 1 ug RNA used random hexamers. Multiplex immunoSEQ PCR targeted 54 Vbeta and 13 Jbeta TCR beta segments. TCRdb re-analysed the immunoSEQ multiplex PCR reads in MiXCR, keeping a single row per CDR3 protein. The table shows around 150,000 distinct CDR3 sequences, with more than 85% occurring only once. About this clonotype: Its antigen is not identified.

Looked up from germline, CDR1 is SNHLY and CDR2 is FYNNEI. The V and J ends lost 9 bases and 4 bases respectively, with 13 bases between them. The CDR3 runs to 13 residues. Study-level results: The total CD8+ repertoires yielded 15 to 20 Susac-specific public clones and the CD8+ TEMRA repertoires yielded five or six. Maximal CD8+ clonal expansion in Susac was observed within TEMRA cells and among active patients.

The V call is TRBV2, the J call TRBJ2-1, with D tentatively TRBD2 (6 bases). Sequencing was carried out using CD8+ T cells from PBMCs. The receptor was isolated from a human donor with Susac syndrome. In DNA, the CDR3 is TGTGCCAGGGGTACGGGAGCGTACAATGAGCAGTTCTTC. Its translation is CARGTGAYNEQFF. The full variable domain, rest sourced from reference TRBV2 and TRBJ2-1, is EPEVTQTPSHQVTQMGQEVILRCVPISNHLYFYWYRQILGQKVEFLVSFYNNEISEKSEIFDDQFSVERPDGSNFTLKIRSTKLEDSAMYFCARGTGAYNEQFFGPGTRLTVL.